The T cell receptor beta chain described here comes from a study of a mutant IDH1 vaccine in newly diagnosed glioma (dated by TCRdb to the early 2020s). About the study as a whole: Vaccination was initiated 4-6 weeks after radiotherapy alone, or concurrently with temozolomide cycles in the chemotherapy-containing groups. The approximately 30 treated patients were 62.5% male and 37.5% female, with a mean age of roughly 42 years. Before enrollment, patients had received standard therapy of radiotherapy alone, temozolomide alone, or radiochemotherapy with temozolomide; most received the combination. The week-35 safety follow-up took place at visit V12, and the week-47 end of study took place at visit V13. Six visits were used for peripheral blood collection: V03 (baseline), V05, V07, V10, V12 and V13. Longitudinal TCRB deep sequencing was done for some 26 treated patients, wherever samples were available for exploratory analyses.

What the time point label conveys for this sample: week 47, end of study. Every vaccine dose consisted of 300 ug of a 20-mer mutant IDH1 peptide in Montanide, administered subcutaneously together with topical imiquimod. Patients were given eight vaccinations, in weeks 1, 3, 5, 7, 11, 15, 19 and 23, which matched visits V03 through V10. The donors had newly diagnosed IDH1-mutant astrocytomas of WHO grade 3 or 4 that showed loss of nuclear ATRX. The samples were drawn from NOA16, a multicentre, single-arm, open-label phase I trial in Germany that tested a mutant IDH1 peptide vaccine in humans for the first time. The DNeasy Blood and Tissue Kit was used to extract genomic DNA from EDTA blood for TCRB sequencing. The full study reports these points: Selection of PBMC samples for TCRB deep sequencing was based on availability. No apparent relationship was observed between pseudoprogression and alterations in the top peripheral T cell clonotypes detected by TCRB sequencing. According to the authors, sample limitations meant that analyses of patient blood samples could not be reproduced. Vaccine-induced immune responses across multiple MHC alleles were detected in approximately 94% of patients.

The library was made by the immunoSEQ multiplex PCR assay. Rearranged TCR beta chain sequences were amplified using the hsTCRB Kit according to the manufacturer's protocol. Sequencing of TCRB libraries was carried out on an Illumina MiSeq. Under the source paper's analysis protocol: Demultiplexing, trimming and gene mapping were performed with the kit vendor's proprietary platform. Here the immuneACCESS table is served through TCRdb, limited to in-frame sequences with V and J called. Missing clones are a known gap in these copies; in checked studies unresolved V genes cover under half, and the rest lacks a known reason. D and trimming come from the DNA, and the V and J calls and clone size come from that table. Across this sample there are approximately 80,000 clones, with roughly four fifths seen only once. The ten largest clones add up to roughly 5.2% of the sample. In the case of this clone: Its recognized antigen is unknown. It has no much larger one-base neighbor in the sample; base qualities were not kept.

CDR3 length: 15 amino acids, cysteine to phenylalanine. Of the read, only the CDR3 DNA is kept; its 45 bases are in frame from base 1. CDR1 and CDR2 were assigned from the germline V gene (reference sequence) as SGHNT and YYREEE. V and J lose 3 bases and 2 bases, and a span of 11 bases separates them. This sequence uses TRBV5-4 and TRBJ1-4; the D gene remains uncertain. This sample comprised PBMCs, obtained from a glioma patient whose treatment included an IDH1 peptide vaccine. The sequence was obtained from a man in his forties with glioma. The DNA sequence reads TGTGCCAGCAGCTCGCCCGGCAGTACTAATGAAAAACTGTTTTTT. Its translation is CASSSPGSTNEKLFF.